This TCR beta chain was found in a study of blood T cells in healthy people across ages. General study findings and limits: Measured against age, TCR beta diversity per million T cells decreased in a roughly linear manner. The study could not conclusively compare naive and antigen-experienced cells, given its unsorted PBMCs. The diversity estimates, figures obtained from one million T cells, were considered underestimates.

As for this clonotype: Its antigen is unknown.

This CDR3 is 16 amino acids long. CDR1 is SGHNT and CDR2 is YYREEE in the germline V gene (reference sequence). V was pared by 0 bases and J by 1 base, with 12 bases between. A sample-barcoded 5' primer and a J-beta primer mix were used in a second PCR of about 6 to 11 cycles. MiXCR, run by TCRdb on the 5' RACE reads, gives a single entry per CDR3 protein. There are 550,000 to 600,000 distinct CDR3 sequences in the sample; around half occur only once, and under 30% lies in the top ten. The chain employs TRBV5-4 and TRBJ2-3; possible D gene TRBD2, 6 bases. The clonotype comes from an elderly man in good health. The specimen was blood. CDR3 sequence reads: CASSLAGGVGTDTQYF. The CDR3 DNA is TGTGCCAGCAGCTTGGCGGGCGGGGTAGGCACAGATACGCAGTATTTT.